This is a list of T cell receptor beta chains from one sample in a study of blood T cells in healthy people across ages. TCRdb re-called the 5' RACE reads with MiXCR, one entry per CDR3 protein. The table records about 620,000 distinct CDR3 sequences, about 51% of them present only once. Sequencing used blood. These receptors came from a woman aged 80 or over in good health. Both conserved end residues are part of each CDR3. Fields, in order: V gene, J gene, CDR3 protein.

>TRBV7-2|TRBJ2-3
CASSLGVVTYTQYF
>TRBV3-1|NA
CASSHPAGGIRSSYNEQYF
>TRBV7-9|TRBJ1-4
CASRAGSPIFNEKLFF
>TRBV3-1|TRBJ2-4
CASSQEGNIQYF
>TRBV10-2|TRBJ2-1
CASRQESSYNEQFF
>TRBV20-1|TRBJ1-1
CSARDMRVDTEAFF
>TRBV11-2|TRBJ2-1
CASSLDRRGLRNEQFF
>TRBV6-5|TRBJ2-7
CASSSGTVQSQYF
>TRBV6-5|TRBJ1-5
CASSNRAGYQPQHF
>TRBV5-1|TRBJ2-1
CASSCWGSSYNEQFF
>TRBV20-1|TRBJ1-6
CSANIGTGISPLHF
>TRBV4-3|TRBJ1-6
CASSYQGVLHF
>TRBV6-6|TRBJ2-2
CASSVTGELFF
>TRBV29-1|NA
CSVEPRAYNEQYF
>TRBV6-6|TRBJ2-2
CASRGTGSNTGELFF
>TRBV4-1|TRBJ2-7
CASSQLRGPYEQYF
>TRBV7-2|TRBJ2-7
CASSLGKSITYEQYF
>TRBV18|TRBJ2-3
CASSPAAVLTSGGPDTQYF
>TRBV23-1|TRBJ2-5
CASGQGSDETQYF
>TRBV7-2|TRBJ1-5
CASSLSGGSQPQHF
>TRBV4-2|TRBJ2-5
CASSPEVGSGVQYF
>TRBV27|TRBJ2-6
CASRRSGTNVPTF
>TRBV10-3|TRBJ2-3
CAISESGGGTQYF
>TRBV5-1|TRBJ2-2
CASSPDRVGGELFF
>TRBV4-1|TRBJ2-5
CASSRTNHNEQYF
>TRBV6-5|TRBJ2-1
CASSSSGPTYNEQFF
>TRBV5-1|NA
CASSVGQGPNEQYF
>TRBV5-1|TRBJ2-7
CASSFGGGGSYEQYF
>TRBV5-1|TRBJ2-3
CASSSQGAVNTQYF
>TRBV5-1|TRBJ2-1
CASSLVVSGGLVNEQFF
>TRBV29-1|TRBJ1-4
CSTATGATNEKLFF
>TRBV27|TRBJ2-3
CASSVDFGDTQYF
>TRBV24-1|TRBJ1-2
CATRYRDRGHGYTF
>TRBV2|TRBJ1-5
CASSDDRPLKQPQHF
>TRBV9|TRBJ2-1
CASSGEWVSYNEQFF
>TRBV30|TRBJ1-2
CAWEANYGYTF
>TRBV5-1|TRBJ1-2
CASSLESSGGDGYTF
>TRBV10-3|TRBJ2-7
CAIGGAVHSYEQYF
>TRBV20-1|TRBJ2-2
CSASGLTEDTGELFF
>TRBV30|TRBJ2-1
CAWSEQGLYNEQFF
>TRBV20-1|TRBJ1-2
CSASRTSSYGYTF
>TRBV29-1|TRBJ1-1
CSVGKGTNTEAFF
>TRBV29-1|TRBJ2-1
CSVGQGANSYNEQFF
>TRBV27|TRBJ1-2
CASRMTDNYGYTF
>TRBV5-1|TRBJ2-5
CASSSDQGPQETQYF
>TRBV29-1|TRBJ1-2
CSVWTGKLFDGYTF
>TRBV10-1|TRBJ2-1
CASSRSSGRAWDEQFF
>TRBV4-2|TRBJ2-5
CASSQAAGGGKTQYF
>TRBV7-9|TRBJ2-5
CASSHLGRQETQYF
>TRBV5-1|TRBJ1-1
CASSLVFRAEAFF